This is a list of T cell receptor beta chains from one sample in a study of pediatric ulcerative colitis. The repertoire was sequenced with immunoSEQ multiplex PCR; TCRdb's copy has only in-frame clones and lacks some. The sample consists of tens of thousands of clones, 55% to 75% of them appearing once. Sequencing input: gut tissue. The receptors were gathered from a boy aged 5-17 years with severe ulcerative colitis. Both conserved end residues are part of each CDR3. The D gene is left open where the match is weak. Clone size appears in some rows only: once, few, many, or a class for an expanded clone.

. | TRBJ1-6 | TRBV5-1 | TRBD1 | 16 | CASSLHYGTGDSPLHF | TGCGCCAGCAGCTTGCACTACGGGACAGGGGATTCACCCCTCCACTTT
. | TRBJ2-5 | TRBV7-2 | . | 13 | CASSFSQGETQYF | TGTGCCAGCAGCTTTAGTCAGGGTGAGACCCAGTACTTC
. | TRBJ2-1 | TRBV10-1 | TRBD2 | 16 | CASSESRGRAKHEQFF | TGCGCCAGCAGTGAGTCTCGCGGGAGGGCCAAACATGAGCAGTTCTTC
. | TRBJ1-5 | TRBV19 | . | 13 | CASNRGVNQPQHF | TGTGCCAGTAATCGGGGGGTCAATCAGCCCCAGCATTTT
. | TRBJ2-7 | TRBV30 | . | 11 | CAWRSSGEQYF | TGTGCCTGGAGGTCCTCGGGGGAGCAGTACTTC
. | TRBJ2-3 | TRBV6-1 | TRBD1 | 14 | CASRVGRGPDTQYF | TGTGCCAGCCGGGTCGGAAGGGGGCCAGATACGCAGTATTTT
. | TRBJ2-5 | TRBV29-1 | TRBD2 | 16 | CSVKPVAGHGSGTQYF | TGCAGCGTCAAACCCGTAGCGGGACACGGGTCCGGGACCCAGTACTTC
few | TRBJ1-2 | TRBV11-2 | TRBD1 | 13 | CASSLGTGYGYTF | TGTGCCAGCAGCTTAGGGACAGGGTATGGCTACACCTTC
. | TRBJ1-2 | TRBV6-5 | . | 14 | CASSYQGVNYGYTF | TGTGCCAGCAGTTATCAAGGGGTAAACTATGGCTACACCTTC
few | TRBJ2-7 | TRBV9 | TRBD2 | 14 | CASSALAGAREQYF | TGTGCCAGCAGCGCGCTAGCGGGAGCTCGCGAGCAGTACTTC
. | TRBJ1-1 | TRBV7-9 | . | 14 | CASSFSMGNTEAFF | TGTGCCAGCAGCTTTTCGATGGGGAACACTGAAGCTTTCTTT
medium-sized | TRBJ1-1 | TRBV12-5 | . | 12 | CASGTTNTEAFF | TGTGCTAGTGGTACGACGAACACTGAAGCTTTCTTT
few | TRBJ2-1 | TRBV5-4 | . | 12 | CASSLDRYEQFF | TGTGCCAGCAGCTTGGATAGGTACGAGCAGTTCTTC
. | TRBJ2-7 | TRBV28 | TRBD1 | 18 | CASSSSLQKQGRSYEQYF | TGTGCCAGCAGCTCATCACTCCAAAAACAGGGGCGGTCCTACGAGCAGTACTTC
. | TRBJ2-3 | TRBV4-2 | TRBD2 | 18 | CASSQGRLAGGPSDTQYF | TGTGCCAGCAGCCAAGGGAGACTAGCGGGAGGGCCCTCAGATACGCAGTATTTT
. | TRBJ2-5 | TRBV9 | . | 15 | CASSLIGISRETQYF | TGTGCCAGCAGTCTAATCGGGATCTCTAGGGAGACCCAGTACTTC
. | TRBJ2-7 | TRBV12-2 | . | 18 | CASRKVPGLAGDSYEQYF | TGTGCAAGTCGCAAAGTGCCGGGACTAGCGGGAGACTCCTACGAGCAGTACTTC
. | TRBJ2-7 | TRBV4-1 | . | 15 | CASSQGVGKLYEQYF | TGCGCCAGCAGCCAAGGAGTAGGGAAGCTCTACGAGCAGTACTTC
. | TRBJ2-7 | TRBV4-1 | TRBD2 | 18 | CASSQEQGWGTTFYEQYF | TGCGCCAGCAGCCAAGAGCAGGGATGGGGGACTACCTTCTACGAGCAGTACTTC
. | TRBJ2-7 | TRBV29-1 | TRBD2 | 12 | CSVGLAGDEQYF | TGCAGCGTTGGTCTAGCGGGAGACGAGCAGTACTTC
medium-sized | TRBJ1-1 | TRBV7-2 | . | 15 | CASTQLSGLGAEAFF | TGTGCCAGCACACAGCTATCGGGTCTCGGAGCTGAAGCTTTCTTT
few | TRBJ2-7 | TRBV21-1 | . | 21 | CASSKALNDPGKREPSYEQYF | TGTGCCAGCAGCAAAGCGCTCAATGATCCTGGGAAGCGGGAACCGTCCTACGAGCAGTACTTC
. | TRBJ2-1 | TRBV29-1 | . | 12 | CSVGPNRNEQFF | TGCAGCGTTGGCCCGAACCGGAACGAGCAGTTCTTC
. | TRBJ1-2 | TRBV5-1 | . | 12 | CASSSGVGGYTF | TGCGCCAGCAGCTCGGGTGTGGGTGGCTACACCTTC
. | TRBJ1-1 | TRBV7-9 | . | 16 | CASSRLTHGVNTEAFF | TGTGCCAGCAGCAGACTAACCCACGGGGTGAACACTGAAGCTTTCTTT
. | TRBJ2-1 | TRBV7-3 | . | 15 | CASSSLDLGYNEQFF | TGTGCCAGCAGCTCCCTAGATCTGGGGTACAATGAGCAGTTCTTC
few | TRBJ2-5 | TRBV15 | TRBD1 | 16 | CATSKLGQGATETQYF | TGTGCCACCAGCAAGCTAGGACAGGGGGCGACAGAGACCCAGTACTTC
. | TRBJ2-1 | TRBV20-1 | . | 11 | CSASTGDEQFF | TGCAGTGCTAGTACCGGGGATGAGCAGTTCTTC
. | TRBJ2-3 | TRBV4-3 | TRBD2 | 15 | CASSRGTSPTDTQYF | TGCGCCAGCAGCCGCGGGACTAGTCCCACAGATACGCAGTATTTT
. | TRBJ2-2 | TRBV15 | TRBD1 | 15 | CATSLRQGDTGELFF | TGTGCCACCAGCCTCCGACAGGGAGACACCGGGGAGCTGTTTTTT
. | TRBJ1-1 | TRBV18 | . | 13 | CASSPPGNTEAFF | TGTGCCAGCTCACCACCGGGGAACACTGAAGCTTTCTTT
. | TRBJ2-3 | TRBV7-2 | . | 16 | CASSSRLGGGTDTQYF | TGTGCCAGCAGCTCCCGGTTGGGCGGGGGCACAGATACGCAGTATTTT
. | TRBJ2-1 | TRBV5-6 | TRBD1 | 14 | CASSFGQAQAAQFF | TGTGCCAGCAGCTTTGGACAGGCCCAGGCCGCTCAGTTCTTC
. | TRBJ2-1 | TRBV7-9 | . | 15 | CASSLRSGSYNEQFF | TGTGCCAGCAGCTTAAGGTCGGGGAGTTACAATGAGCAGTTCTTC
. | TRBJ2-1 | TRBV29-1 | . | 12 | CSGVRGFNEQFF | TGCAGCGGAGTACGGGGGTTCAATGAGCAGTTCTTC
. | TRBJ1-2 | TRBV13 | . | 15 | CASSLGSGLGYGYTF | TGTGCCAGCAGCTTAGGAAGCGGCCTAGGCTATGGCTACACCTTC
. | TRBJ2-2 | TRBV11-3 | . | 12 | CASSQGIGELFF | TGTGCCAGCAGCCAAGGAATCGGGGAGCTGTTTTTT
once | TRBJ1-3 | TRBV7-9 | . | 14 | CASSLGSGGNTIYF | TGTGCCAGCAGCTTAGGCTCTGGGGGAAACACCATATATTTT
. | TRBJ2-5 | TRBV29-1 | TRBD2 | 18 | CSVAGGGTSGRNGETQYF | TGCAGCGTGGCGGGGGGAGGGACTAGCGGGAGGAACGGAGAGACCCAGTACTTC
medium-sized | TRBJ2-7 | TRBV7-2 | TRBD1 | 13 | CASSATNRGEQYF | TGTGCCAGCAGCGCCACGAACAGGGGCGAGCAGTACTTC
. | TRBJ2-1 | TRBV7-2 | . | 14 | CASSLARTDNEQFF | TGTGCCAGCAGCCTCGCCCGGACTGACAATGAGCAGTTCTTC
. | TRBJ2-3 | TRBV4-2 | TRBD2 | 17 | CASSQEGQREGGDTQYF | TGTGCCAGCAGCCAAGAGGGTCAGCGGGAGGGAGGAGATACGCAGTATTTT
. | TRBJ2-3 | TRBV13 | TRBD2 | 16 | CASSRSRTSASDTQYF | TGTGCCAGCAGTCGCTCCAGGACTAGCGCCTCAGATACGCAGTATTTT
. | TRBJ2-1 | TRBV5-4 | TRBD1 | 15 | CASSLDREAYNEQFF | TGTGCCAGCAGTTTAGACAGGGAAGCCTACAATGAGCAGTTCTTC
. | TRBJ2-5 | TRBV7-9 | . | 12 | CASSLVVETQYF | TGTGCCAGCAGCTTAGTTGTGGAGACCCAGTACTTC
. | TRBJ2-1 | TRBV7-8 | . | 12 | CASSPSGTEQFF | TGTGCCAGCAGCCCCTCCGGGACCGAGCAGTTCTTC
once | TRBJ2-5 | TRBV12-5 | . | 15 | CASGLADRLEETQYF | TGTGCTAGTGGTTTGGCAGATCGACTGGAGGAGACCCAGTACTTC
. | TRBJ1-4 | TRBV5-6 | TRBD1 | 16 | CASSNDRGREGEKLFF | TGTGCCAGCAGCAATGACAGGGGGCGAGAAGGGGAAAAACTGTTTTTT
once | TRBJ2-7 | TRBV7-2 | . | 13 | CASSLQGEGEQYF | TGTGCCAGCAGCCTACAGGGGGAGGGAGAGCAGTACTTC
. | TRBJ2-7 | TRBV10-3 | TRBD2 | 15 | CAISDPGLEPRAQYF | TGTGCCATCAGTGACCCGGGACTAGAGCCGAGGGCGCAGTACTTC
few | TRBJ2-1 | TRBV10-2 | . | 15 | CASSARESSYNEQFF | TGCGCCAGCAGTGCAAGGGAGAGCTCCTACAATGAGCAGTTCTTC
. | TRBJ1-4 | TRBV19 | TRBD1 | 15 | CASSIWNRGDEKLFF | TGTGCCAGTAGTATATGGAACAGGGGTGATGAAAAACTGTTTTTT